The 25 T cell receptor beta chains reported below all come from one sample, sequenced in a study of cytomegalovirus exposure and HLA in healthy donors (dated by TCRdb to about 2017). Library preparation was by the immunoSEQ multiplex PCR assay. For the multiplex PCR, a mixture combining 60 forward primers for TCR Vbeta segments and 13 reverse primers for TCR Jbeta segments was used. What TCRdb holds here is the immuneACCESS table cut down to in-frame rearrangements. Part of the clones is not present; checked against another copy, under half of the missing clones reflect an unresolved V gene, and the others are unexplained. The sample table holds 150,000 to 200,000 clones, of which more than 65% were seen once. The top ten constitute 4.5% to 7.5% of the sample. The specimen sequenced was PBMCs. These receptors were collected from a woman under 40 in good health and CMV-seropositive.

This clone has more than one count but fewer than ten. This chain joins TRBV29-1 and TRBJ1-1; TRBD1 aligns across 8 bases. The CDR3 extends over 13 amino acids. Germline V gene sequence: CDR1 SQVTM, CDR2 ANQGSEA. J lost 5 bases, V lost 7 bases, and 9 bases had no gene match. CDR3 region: CSAKQGVRTEAFF. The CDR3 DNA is TGCAGCGCCAAACAGGGGGTGAGGACTGAAGCTTTCTTT.

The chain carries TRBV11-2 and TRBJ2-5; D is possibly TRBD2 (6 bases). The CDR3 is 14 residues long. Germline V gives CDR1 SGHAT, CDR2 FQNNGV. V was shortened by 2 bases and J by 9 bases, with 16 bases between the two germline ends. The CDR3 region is CASSLTGGVGAQYF. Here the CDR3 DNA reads TGTGCCAGCAGCTTAACGGGCGGGGTTGGGGCCCAGTACTTC.

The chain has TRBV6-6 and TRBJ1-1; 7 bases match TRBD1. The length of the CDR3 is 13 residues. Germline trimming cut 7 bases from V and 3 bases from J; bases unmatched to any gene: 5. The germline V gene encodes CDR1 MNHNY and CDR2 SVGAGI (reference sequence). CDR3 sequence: CASTLQGYTEAFF. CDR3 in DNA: TGTGCCAGCACTCTACAGGGGTACACTGAAGCTTTCTTT.

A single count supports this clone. DNA for the CDR3: TGCGCCAGCAGCCCCCGACAGTACTACGAGCAGTACTTC. Residues: CASSPRQYYEQYF. The rearrangement joins TRBV4-1 to TRBJ2-7; maybe TRBD1 (5 bases). Trimming shortened V by 4 bases and J by 3 bases, and 10 bases separated the two germline ends. Per germline, CDR1 MGHRA and CDR2 YSYEKL. The CDR3 spans 13 residues.

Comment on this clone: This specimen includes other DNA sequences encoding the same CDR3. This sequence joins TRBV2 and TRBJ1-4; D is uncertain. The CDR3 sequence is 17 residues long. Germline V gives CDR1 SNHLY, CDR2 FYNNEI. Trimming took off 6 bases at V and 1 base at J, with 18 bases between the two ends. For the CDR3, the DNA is TGTGCCAGCAGGCCCCCCCCGGGAGATGGAACTAATGAAAAACTGTTTTTT. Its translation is CASRPPPGDGTNEKLFF.

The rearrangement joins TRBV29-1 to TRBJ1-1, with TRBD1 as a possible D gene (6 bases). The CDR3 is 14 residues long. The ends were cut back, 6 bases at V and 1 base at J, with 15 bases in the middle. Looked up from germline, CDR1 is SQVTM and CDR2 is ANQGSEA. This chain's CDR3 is CSVATGTRNTEAFF. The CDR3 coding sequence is TGCAGCGTCGCCACAGGGACGCGGAACACTGAAGCTTTCTTT.

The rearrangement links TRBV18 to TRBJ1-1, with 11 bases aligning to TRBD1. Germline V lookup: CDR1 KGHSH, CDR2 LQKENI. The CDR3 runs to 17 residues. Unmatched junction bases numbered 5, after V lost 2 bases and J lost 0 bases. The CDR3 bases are TGTGCCAGCTCACCATTGGACAGGGGGCTAATGAACACTGAAGCTTTCTTT. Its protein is CASSPLDRGLMNTEAFF.

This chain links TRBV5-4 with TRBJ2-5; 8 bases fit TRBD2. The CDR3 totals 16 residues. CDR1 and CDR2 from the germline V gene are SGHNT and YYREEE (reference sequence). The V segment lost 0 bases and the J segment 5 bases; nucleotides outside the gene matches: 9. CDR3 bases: TGTGCCAGCAGCTTGGTTACGGGGGGGCGGCGTGAGACCCAGTACTTC. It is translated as CASSLVTGGRRETQYF. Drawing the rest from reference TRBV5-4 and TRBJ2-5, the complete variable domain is ETGVTQSPTHLIKTRGQQVTLRCSSQSGHNTVSWYQQALGQGPQFIFQYYREEENGRGNFPPRFSGLQFPNYSSELNVNALELDDSALYLCASSLVTGGRRETQYFGPGTRLLVL.

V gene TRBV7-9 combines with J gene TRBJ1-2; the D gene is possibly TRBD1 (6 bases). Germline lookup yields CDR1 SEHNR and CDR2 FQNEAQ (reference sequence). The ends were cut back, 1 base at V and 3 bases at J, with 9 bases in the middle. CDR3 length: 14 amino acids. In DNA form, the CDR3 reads TGTGCCAGCAGCTTAGGGGACATAGACTATGGCTACACCTTC. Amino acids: CASSLGDIDYGYTF. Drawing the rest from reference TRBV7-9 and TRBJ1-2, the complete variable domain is DTGVSQNPRHKITKRGQNVTFRCDPISEHNRLYWYRQTLGQGPEFLTYFQNEAQLEKSRLLSDRFSAERPKGSFSTLEIQRTEQGDSAMYLCASSLGDIDYGYTFGSGTRLTVV.

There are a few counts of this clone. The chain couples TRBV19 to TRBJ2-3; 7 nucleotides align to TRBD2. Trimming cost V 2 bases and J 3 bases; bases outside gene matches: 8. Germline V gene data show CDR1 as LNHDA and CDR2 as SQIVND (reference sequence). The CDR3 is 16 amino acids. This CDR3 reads CASSISAGVGTDTQYF. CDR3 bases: TGTGCCAGTAGTATATCGGCGGGAGTTGGTACAGATACGCAGTATTTT.

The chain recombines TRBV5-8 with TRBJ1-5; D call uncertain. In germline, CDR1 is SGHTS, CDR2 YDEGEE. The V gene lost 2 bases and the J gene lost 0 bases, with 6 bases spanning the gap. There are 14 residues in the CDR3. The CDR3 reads CASSLKYSNQPQHF. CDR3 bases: TGTGCCAGCAGCTTAAAATATAGCAATCAGCCCCAGCATTTT.

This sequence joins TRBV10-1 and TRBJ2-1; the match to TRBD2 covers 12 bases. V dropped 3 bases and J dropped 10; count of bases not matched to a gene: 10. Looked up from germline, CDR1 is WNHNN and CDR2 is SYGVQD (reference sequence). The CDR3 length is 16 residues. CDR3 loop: CASSEEGLAGGGEQFF. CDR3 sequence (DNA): TGCGCCAGCAGTGAAGAGGGGCTAGCGGGAGGGGGAGAGCAGTTCTTC.

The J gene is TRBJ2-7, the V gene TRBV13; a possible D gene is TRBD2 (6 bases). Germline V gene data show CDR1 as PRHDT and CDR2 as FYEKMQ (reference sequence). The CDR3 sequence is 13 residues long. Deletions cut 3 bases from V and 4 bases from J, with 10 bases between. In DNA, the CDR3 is TGTGCCAGCAGCTTGGGCGCGGGGTACGAGCAGTACTTC. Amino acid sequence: CASSLGAGYEQYF. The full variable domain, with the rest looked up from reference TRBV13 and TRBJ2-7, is AAGVIQSPRHLIKEKRETATLKCYPIPRHDTVYWYQQGPGQDPQFLISFYEKMQSDKGSIPDRFSAQQFSDYHSELNMSSLELGDSALYFCASSLGAGYEQYFGPGTRLTVT.

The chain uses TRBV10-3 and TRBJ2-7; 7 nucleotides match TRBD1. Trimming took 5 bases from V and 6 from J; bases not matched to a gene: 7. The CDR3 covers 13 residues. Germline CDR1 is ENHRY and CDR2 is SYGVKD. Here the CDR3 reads CAISLGQAGEQYF. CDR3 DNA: TGTGCCATCAGTTTAGGACAGGCGGGCGAGCAGTACTTC.

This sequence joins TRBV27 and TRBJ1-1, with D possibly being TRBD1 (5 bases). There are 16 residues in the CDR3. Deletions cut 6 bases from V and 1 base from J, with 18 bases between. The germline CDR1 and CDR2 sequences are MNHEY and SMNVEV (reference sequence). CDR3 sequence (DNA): TGTGCCAGCAGGGGAGGAATGGGGACGAAGAACACTGAAGCTTTCTTT. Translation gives CASRGGMGTKNTEAFF.

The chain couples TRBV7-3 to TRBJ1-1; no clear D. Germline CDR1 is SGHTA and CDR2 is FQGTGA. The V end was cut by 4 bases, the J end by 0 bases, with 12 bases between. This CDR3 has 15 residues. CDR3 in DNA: TGTGCCAGCAGCTCCCTTGGCGGCTTGAACACTGAAGCTTTCTTT. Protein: CASSSLGGLNTEAFF.

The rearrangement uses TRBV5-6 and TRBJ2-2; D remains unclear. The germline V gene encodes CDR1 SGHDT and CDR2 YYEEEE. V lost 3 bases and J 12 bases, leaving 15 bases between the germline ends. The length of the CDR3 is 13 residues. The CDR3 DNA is TGTGCCAGCAGCTATACCCGGGTGCAGAAGCTGTTTTTT. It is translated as CASSYTRVQKLFF.

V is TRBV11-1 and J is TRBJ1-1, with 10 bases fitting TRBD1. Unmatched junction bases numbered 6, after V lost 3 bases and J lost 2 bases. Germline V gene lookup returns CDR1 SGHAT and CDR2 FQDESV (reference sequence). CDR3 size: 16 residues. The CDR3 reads CASSFPRDRGNTEAFF. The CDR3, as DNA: TGTGCCAGCAGCTTCCCACGGGACAGGGGAAACACTGAAGCTTTCTTT.

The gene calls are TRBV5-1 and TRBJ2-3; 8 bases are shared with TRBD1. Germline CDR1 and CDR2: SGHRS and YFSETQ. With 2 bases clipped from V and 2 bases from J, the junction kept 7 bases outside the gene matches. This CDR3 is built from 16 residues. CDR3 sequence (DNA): TGCGCCAGCAGCTTACTTCGGACAGGGTACACAGATACGCAGTATTTT. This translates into CASSLLRTGYTDTQYF.

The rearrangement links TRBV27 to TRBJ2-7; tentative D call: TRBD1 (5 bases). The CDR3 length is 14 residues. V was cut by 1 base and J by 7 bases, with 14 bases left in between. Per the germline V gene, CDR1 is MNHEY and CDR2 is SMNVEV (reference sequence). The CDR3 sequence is CASSLFSRAMEQYF. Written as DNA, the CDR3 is TGTGCCAGCAGTTTATTCTCCAGGGCTATGGAGCAGTACTTC.

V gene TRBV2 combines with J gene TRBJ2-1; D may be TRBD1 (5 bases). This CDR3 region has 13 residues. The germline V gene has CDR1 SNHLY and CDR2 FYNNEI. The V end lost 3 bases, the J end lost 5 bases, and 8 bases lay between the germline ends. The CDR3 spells CASSDTTDNEQFF. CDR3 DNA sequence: TGTGCCAGCAGTGATACGACAGACAATGAGCAGTTCTTC. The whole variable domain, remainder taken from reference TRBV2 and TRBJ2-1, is EPEVTQTPSHQVTQMGQEVILRCVPISNHLYFYWYRQILGQKVEFLVSFYNNEISEKSEIFDDQFSVERPDGSNFTLKIRSTKLEDSAMYFCASSDTTDNEQFFGPGTRLTVL.

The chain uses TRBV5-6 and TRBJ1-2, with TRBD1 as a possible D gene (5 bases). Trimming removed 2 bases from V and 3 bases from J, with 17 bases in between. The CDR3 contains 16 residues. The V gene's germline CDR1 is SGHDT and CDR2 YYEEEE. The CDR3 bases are TGTGCCAGCAGCTTTCGCAGGGCCCTCAACGACTATGGCTACACCTTC. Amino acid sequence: CASSFRRALNDYGYTF.

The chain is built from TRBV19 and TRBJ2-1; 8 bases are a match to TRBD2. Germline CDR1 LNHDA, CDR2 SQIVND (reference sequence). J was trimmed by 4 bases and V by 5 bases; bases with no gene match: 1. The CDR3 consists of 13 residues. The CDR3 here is CASSLAGYNEQFF. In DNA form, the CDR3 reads TGTGCCAGTAGTTTAGCGGGGTACAATGAGCAGTTCTTC.

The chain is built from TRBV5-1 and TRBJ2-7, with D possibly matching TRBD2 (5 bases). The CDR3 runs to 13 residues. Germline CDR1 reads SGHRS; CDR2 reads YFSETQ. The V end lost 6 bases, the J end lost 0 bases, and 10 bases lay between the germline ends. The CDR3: CASKASGSYEQYF. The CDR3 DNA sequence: TGCGCCAGCAAAGCAAGCGGCTCCTACGAGCAGTACTTC.

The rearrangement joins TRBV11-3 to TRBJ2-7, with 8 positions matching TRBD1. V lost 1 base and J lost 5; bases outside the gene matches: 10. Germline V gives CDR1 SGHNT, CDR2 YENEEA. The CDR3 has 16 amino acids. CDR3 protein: CASSLGVGQGFDEQYF. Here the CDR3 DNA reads TGTGCCAGCAGCTTAGGTGTCGGACAGGGTTTTGACGAGCAGTACTTC.